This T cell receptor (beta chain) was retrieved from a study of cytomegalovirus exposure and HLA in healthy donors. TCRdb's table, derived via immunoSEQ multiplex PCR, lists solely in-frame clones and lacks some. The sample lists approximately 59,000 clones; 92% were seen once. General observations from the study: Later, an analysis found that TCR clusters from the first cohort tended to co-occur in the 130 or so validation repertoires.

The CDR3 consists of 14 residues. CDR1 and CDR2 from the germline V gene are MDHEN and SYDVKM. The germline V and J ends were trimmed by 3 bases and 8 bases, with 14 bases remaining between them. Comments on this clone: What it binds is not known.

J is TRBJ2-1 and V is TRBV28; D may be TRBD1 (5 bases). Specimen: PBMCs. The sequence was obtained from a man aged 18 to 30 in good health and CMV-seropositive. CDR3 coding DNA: TGTGCCAGCAGTTTTAACCAGGGTATCGATGAGCAGTTCTTC. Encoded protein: CASSFNQGIDEQFF.